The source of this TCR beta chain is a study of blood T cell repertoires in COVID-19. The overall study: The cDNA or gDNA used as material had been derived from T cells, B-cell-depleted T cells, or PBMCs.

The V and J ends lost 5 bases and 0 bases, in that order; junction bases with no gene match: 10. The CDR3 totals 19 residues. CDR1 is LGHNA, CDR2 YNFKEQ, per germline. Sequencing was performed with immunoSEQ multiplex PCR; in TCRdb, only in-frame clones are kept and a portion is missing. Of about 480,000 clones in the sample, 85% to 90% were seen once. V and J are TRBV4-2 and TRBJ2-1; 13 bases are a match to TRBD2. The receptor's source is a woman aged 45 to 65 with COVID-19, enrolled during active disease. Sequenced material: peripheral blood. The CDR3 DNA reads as TGTGCCAGCAGCTTCAGGACTAGCGGGGGCCCTAGCTCCTACAATGAGCAGTTCTTC. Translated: CASSFRTSGGPSSYNEQFF.